The 23 T cell receptor beta chains below were found in one sample sequenced in a study of OX40 agonist ivuxolimab in advanced cancers. Only in-frame clones appear in the TCRdb table, and some are missing; sequencing was by immunoSEQ multiplex PCR. Of some 62,000 clones in the sample, about 89% were seen once. Sequencing used CD4+ or CD8+ T cells sorted from blood, obtained in a trial of the OX40 agonist ivuxolimab. The receptors originated from an adult with an advanced solid tumor such as melanoma, head and neck, liver or kidney cancer.

V gene TRBV30 combines with J gene TRBJ2-1, with D possibly TRBD1 on 7 matching bases. V lost 2 bases to trimming and J lost 2 bases, with 19 bases between them. The germline V gene has CDR1 GTSNPN and CDR2 SVGIG (reference sequence). This CDR3 spans 17 amino acids. In DNA form, the CDR3 reads TGTGCCTGGAGTCCCTTCCCAGCAGGGGGGACCTACAATGAGCAGTTCTTC. Its protein product is CAWSPFPAGGTYNEQFF.

The genes are TRBV6-6 and TRBJ1-1; D is possibly TRBD1 (5 bases). CDR1 and CDR2 from the germline V gene are MNHNY and SVGAGI (reference sequence). Deletions cut 2 bases from V and 7 bases from J, with 14 bases between. This CDR3 region has 14 residues. The CDR3: CASSYQGPVFEAFF. The CDR3 nucleotides are TGTGCCAGCAGTTACCAGGGCCCGGTATTTGAAGCTTTCTTT.

The V and J genes are TRBV30 and TRBJ2-2; D ambiguous. The CDR3 is made up of 14 amino acids. CDR1 is GTSNPN, CDR2 SVGIG, per germline (reference sequence). Trimming left V 0 bases short and J 1 base short, with 6 bases between. The CDR3 DNA follows: TGTGCCTGGAGTGTACGTGGGAACACCGGGGAGCTGTTTTTT. It encodes CAWSVRGNTGELFF.

This rearrangement joins TRBV18 to TRBJ1-1; 9 positions agree with TRBD1. J lost 10 bases, V lost 5 bases, and 5 bases had no gene match. The CDR3 loop spans 12 amino acids. CDR1 is KGHSH, CDR2 LQKENI, per germline. CDR3 protein: CASSTGTGLAFF. Written as DNA, the CDR3 is TGTGCCAGCTCAACCGGGACAGGGTTAGCTTTCTTT.

The chain has TRBV12-5 and TRBJ2-7, with D uncertain. The ends were cut back, 1 base at V and 0 bases at J, with 16 bases in the middle. The CDR3 consists of 17 residues. CDR1 and CDR2 (germline): LGHNT, FRNRAP. CDR3 sequence (DNA): TGTGCTAGTGGTTTGGCCCCCTCGGCGGCCCCCTCCTACGAGCAGTACTTC. Protein: CASGLAPSAAPSYEQYF.

The chain couples TRBV19 to TRBJ1-2, with D tentatively TRBD1 (6 bases). With 8 bases removed from V and 0 bases from J, the gap between germline ends came to 16 bases. This CDR3 spans 15 amino acids. CDR1 and CDR2 (germline): LNHDA, SQIVND (reference sequence). Written as DNA, the CDR3 is TGTGCCAGTTTTCCGGGACACCACTCTAACTATGGCTACACCTTC. Amino acids: CASFPGHHSNYGYTF.

This clone was counted a single time. V and J are TRBV11-1 and TRBJ2-3; 15 positions agree with TRBD2. This CDR3 contains 16 residues. CDR1 is SGHAT, CDR2 FQDESV, per germline (reference sequence). Trimming cost V 5 bases and J 3 bases; bases outside gene matches: 3. CDR3 amino acids: CASSPGTSGRTDTQYF. As DNA, the CDR3 is TGTGCCAGCAGCCCCGGGACTAGCGGGAGGACAGATACGCAGTATTTT.

V usage is TRBV2 and J usage is TRBJ2-5; TRBD2 matches at 9 bases. Germline values: CDR1 SNHLY, CDR2 FYNNEI. Unmatched junction bases numbered 16, after V lost 5 bases and J lost 6 bases. The CDR3 contains 17 residues. The DNA of the CDR3 is TGTGCCAGCAGTCGGTTGGTGGCGGGAGGGCCTAAACAGACCCAGTACTTC. It codes for CASSRLVAGGPKQTQYF.

This clone was detected once. The V and J genes are TRBV4-1 and TRBJ1-4; D might be TRBD1 (5 bases). The CDR3 is made up of 16 amino acids. CDR1 MGHRA and CDR2 YSYEKL come from the germline V gene. V was shortened by 1 base and J by 2 bases, with 11 bases between the two germline ends. CDR3 nucleotide sequence: TGCGCCAGCAGCCAAGCTGAGGGGCAGACTAATGAAAAACTGTTTTTT. This encodes CASSQAEGQTNEKLFF.

The rearrangement links TRBV5-6 to TRBJ2-2; D gene uncertain. V was clipped by 5 bases and J by 8 bases, with 7 bases between them. The CDR3 length is 11 residues. The V gene's germline CDR1 is SGHDT and CDR2 YYEEEE. CDR3 bases: TGTGCCAGCAGGAGTCGAGGGGAGCTGTTTTTT. Amino acids: CASRSRGELFF.

This clone was detected once. The chain carries TRBV19 and TRBJ1-1; D unresolved. The germline CDR1 and CDR2 sequences are LNHDA and SQIVND (reference sequence). CDR3 length: 15 amino acids. The V end was cut by 3 bases, the J end by 0 bases, with 11 bases between. CDR3 residues: CASSIRPLLNTEAFF. The CDR3 bases are TGTGCCAGTAGTATCCGGCCCCTTCTGAACACTGAAGCTTTCTTT.

The chain combines TRBV5-1 with TRBJ2-2, with D possibly matching TRBD2 (5 bases). Germline loops: CDR1 SGHRS, CDR2 YFSETQ. This CDR3 spans 15 amino acids. The V end lost 2 bases, the J end lost 0 bases, and 8 bases lay between the germline ends. The CDR3 DNA sequence: TGCGCCAGCAGCTTAGGAGGCGCGAACACCGGGGAGCTGTTTTTT. As protein: CASSLGGANTGELFF.

V gene TRBV5-6 combines with J gene TRBJ2-7, with TRBD2 identical over 8 bases. Germline CDR1 is SGHDT and CDR2 is YYEEEE. The V and J ends lost 2 bases and 1 base, in that order; junction bases with no gene match: 8. This CDR3 contains 16 residues. DNA of the CDR3: TGTGCCAGCAGCTTCGGTGGCGGGAGGCAATCCTACGAGCAGTACTTC. This translates into CASSFGGGRQSYEQYF. Full variable domain (outside the CDR3, taken from reference TRBV5-6 and TRBJ2-7): DAGVTQSPTHLIKTRGQQVTLRCSPKSGHDTVSWYQQALGQGPQFIFQYYEEEERQRGNFPDRFSGHQFPNYSSELNVNALLLGDSALYLCASSFGGGRQSYEQYFGPGTRLTVT.

V and J are TRBV18 and TRBJ2-1; TRBD2 matches at 10 bases. J gave up 5 bases and V 3 bases, and 4 bases lay outside the gene matches. The germline V gene has CDR1 KGHSH and CDR2 LQKENI. This CDR3 spans 15 amino acids. CDR3 residues: CASSPSGRADNEQFF. In DNA form, the CDR3 reads TGTGCCAGCTCACCGAGCGGGAGGGCCGACAATGAGCAGTTCTTC. Supplemented by reference TRBV18 and TRBJ2-1, the full variable domain reads NAGVMQNPRHLVRRRGQEARLRCSPMKGHSHVYWYRQLPEEGLKFMVYLQKENIIDESGMPKERFSAEFPKEGPSILRIQQVVRGDSAAYFCASSPSGRADNEQFFGPGTRLTVL.

The rearrangement uses TRBV6-7 and TRBJ2-7; D is unresolved. TRBV6-7 has ORF status, its function being uncertain. Trimming left V 7 bases short and J 3 bases short, with 7 bases between. The CDR3 runs 11 residues. The CDR3 region has the DNA TGTGCCAGCACCCACAGCTACGAGCAGTACTTC. This codes for CASTHSYEQYF.

CDR3 sequence: CASSPPGTTSGIETQYF. The CDR3, as DNA: TGTGCCAGCAGCCCCCCCGGGACTACTAGCGGGATAGAGACCCAGTACTTC. The rearrangement joins TRBV5-4 to TRBJ2-5; TRBD2 matches at 10 bases. CDR1 and CDR2 (germline): SGHNT, YYREEE (reference sequence). With 4 bases clipped from V and 4 bases from J, the junction kept 13 bases outside the gene matches. The CDR3 runs 17 residues. The full variable domain, rest sourced from reference TRBV5-4 and TRBJ2-5, is ETGVTQSPTHLIKTRGQQVTLRCSSQSGHNTVSWYQQALGQGPQFIFQYYREEENGRGNFPPRFSGLQFPNYSSELNVNALELDDSALYLCASSPPGTTSGIETQYFGPGTRLLVL.

The chain links TRBV28 to TRBJ1-4; the match to TRBD1 covers 9 bases. The germline V gene encodes CDR1 MDHEN and CDR2 SYDVKM. V lost 3 bases and J lost 6; bases outside the gene matches: 8. This CDR3 is 16 amino acids long. CDR3 protein: CASSLHGTGRHEKLFF. The CDR3 DNA reads as TGTGCCAGCAGTTTGCATGGGACAGGGAGGCATGAAAAACTGTTTTTT. Filled out from reference TRBV28 and TRBJ1-4, the complete variable domain reads DVKVTQSSRYLVKRTGEKVFLECVQDMDHENMFWYRQDPGLGLRLIYFSYDVKMKEKGDIPEGYSVSREKKERFSLILESASTNQTSMYLCASSLHGTGRHEKLFFGSGTQLSVL.

The chain links TRBV9 to TRBJ2-1; TRBD2 aligns across 13 bases. With V trimmed by 0 bases and J by 0 bases, 9 bases remained unmatched. The CDR3 is 20 amino acids. Germline V gene data show CDR1 as SGDLS and CDR2 as YYNGEE. The CDR3 is CASSVVGGLAGQLSYNEQFF. CDR3 coding DNA: TGTGCCAGCAGCGTAGTGGGGGGACTAGCGGGACAACTCTCCTACAATGAGCAGTTCTTC.

The J gene is TRBJ2-3, the V gene TRBV7-6; D remains unclear. Per the germline V gene, CDR1 is SGHVS and CDR2 is FNYEAQ. With 1 base removed from V and 2 bases from J, the gap between germline ends came to 10 bases. This CDR3 spans 15 amino acids. The CDR3 DNA is TGTGCCAGCAGCTTAGGGAGCTGGAACACAGATACGCAGTATTTT. It translates to CASSLGSWNTDTQYF. The full variable domain, with the rest looked up from reference TRBV7-6 and TRBJ2-3, is GAGVSQSPRYKVTKRGQDVALRCDPISGHVSLYWYRQALGQGPEFLTYFNYEAQQDKSGLPNDRFSAERPEGSISTLTIQRTEQRDSAMYRCASSLGSWNTDTQYFGPGTRLTVL.

This chain links TRBV30 with TRBJ1-6; D might be TRBD1 (5 bases). Trimming pared 0 bases from V and 5 bases from J, leaving 11 bases between. The CDR3 has 15 residues. The germline V gene encodes CDR1 GTSNPN and CDR2 SVGIG (reference sequence). The CDR3, as DNA: TGTGCCTGGAGTGTATTAGGGGTGGATAATTCACCCCTCCACTTT. This encodes CAWSVLGVDNSPLHF.

The chain carries TRBV28 and TRBJ1-2; D gene uncertain. V was shortened by 3 bases and J by 6 bases, with 8 bases between the two germline ends. The CDR3 spans 12 residues. Germline V gene lookup returns CDR1 MDHEN and CDR2 SYDVKM. As DNA, the CDR3 is TGTGCCAGCAGTTTGTACAGTCATGGCTACACCTTC. It specifies CASSLYSHGYTF.

This clone appeared once. The chain uses TRBV5-1 and TRBJ1-1; 11 bases match TRBD1. CDR1 is SGHRS, CDR2 YFSETQ, per germline. V was pared by 0 bases and J by 4 bases, with 2 bases of the junction left unmatched. This CDR3 has 15 amino acids. The CDR3 protein is CASSLAGTGGTEAFF. The CDR3 nucleotides are TGCGCCAGCAGCTTGGCCGGGACAGGGGGCACTGAAGCTTTCTTT. Full variable domain (remainder filled in from reference TRBV5-1 and TRBJ1-1): KAGVTQTPRYLIKTRGQQVTLSCSPISGHRSVSWYQQTPGQGLQFLFEYFSETQRNKGNFPGRFSGRQFSNSRSEMNVSTLELGDSALYLCASSLAGTGGTEAFFGQGTRLTVV.

The chain combines TRBV2 with TRBJ2-1; D call uncertain. V was trimmed by 0 bases and J by 9 bases, leaving 9 bases between them. The CDR3 has 13 amino acids. The germline gives CDR1 SNHLY, CDR2 FYNNEI. CDR3 DNA: TGTGCCAGCAGTGAAGCGAAGACTGCTGAGCAGTTCTTC. Its protein product is CASSEAKTAEQFF.